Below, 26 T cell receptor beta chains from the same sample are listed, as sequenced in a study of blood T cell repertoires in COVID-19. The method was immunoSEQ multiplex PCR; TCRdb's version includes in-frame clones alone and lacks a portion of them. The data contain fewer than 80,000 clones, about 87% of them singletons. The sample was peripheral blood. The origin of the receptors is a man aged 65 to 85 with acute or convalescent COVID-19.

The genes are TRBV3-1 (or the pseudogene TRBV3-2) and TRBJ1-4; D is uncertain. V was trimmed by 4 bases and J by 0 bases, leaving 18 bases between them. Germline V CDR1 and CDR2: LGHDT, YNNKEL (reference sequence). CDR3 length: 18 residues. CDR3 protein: CASSPGFVTSSTNEKLFF. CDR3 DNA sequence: TGTGCCAGCAGCCCCGGTTTTGTCACCTCATCAACTAATGAAAAACTGTTTTTT.

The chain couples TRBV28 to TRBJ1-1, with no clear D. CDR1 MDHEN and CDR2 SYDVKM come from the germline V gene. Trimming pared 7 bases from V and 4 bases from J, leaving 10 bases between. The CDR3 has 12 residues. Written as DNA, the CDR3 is TGTGCCAGCACCAACTATGGCACTGAAGCTTTCTTT. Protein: CASTNYGTEAFF.

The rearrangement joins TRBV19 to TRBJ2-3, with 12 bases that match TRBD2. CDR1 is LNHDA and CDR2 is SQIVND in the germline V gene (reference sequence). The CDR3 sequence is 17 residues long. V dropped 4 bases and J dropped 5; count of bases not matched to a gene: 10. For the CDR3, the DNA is TGTGCCAGTAGTAGGGTATTCGGACTAGCGGGGATAGATACGCAGTATTTT. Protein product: CASSRVFGLAGIDTQYF.

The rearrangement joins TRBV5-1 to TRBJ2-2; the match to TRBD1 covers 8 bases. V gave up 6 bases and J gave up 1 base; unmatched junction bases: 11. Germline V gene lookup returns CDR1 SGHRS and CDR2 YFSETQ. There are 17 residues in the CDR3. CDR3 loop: CASTIRQGPLNTGELFF. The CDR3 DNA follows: TGCGCCAGCACCATCCGACAGGGGCCGTTGAACACCGGGGAGCTGTTTTTT.

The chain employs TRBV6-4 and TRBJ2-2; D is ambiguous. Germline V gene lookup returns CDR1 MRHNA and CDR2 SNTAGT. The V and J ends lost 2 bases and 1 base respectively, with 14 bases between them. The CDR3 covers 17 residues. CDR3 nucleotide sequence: TGTGCCAGCAGTGACGTTTTACTATCCCGGAACACCGGGGAGCTGTTTTTT. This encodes CASSDVLLSRNTGELFF.

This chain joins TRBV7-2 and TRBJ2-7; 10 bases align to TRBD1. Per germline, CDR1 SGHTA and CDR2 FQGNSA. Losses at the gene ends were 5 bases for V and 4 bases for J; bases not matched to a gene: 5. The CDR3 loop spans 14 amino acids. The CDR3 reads CASSARQGAYEQYF. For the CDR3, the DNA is TGTGCCAGCAGCGCCCGACAGGGGGCTTACGAGCAGTACTTC.

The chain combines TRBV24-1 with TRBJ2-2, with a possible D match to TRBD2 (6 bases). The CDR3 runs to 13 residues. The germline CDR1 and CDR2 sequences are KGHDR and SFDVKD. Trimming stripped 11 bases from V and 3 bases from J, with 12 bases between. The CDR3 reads CAIRDSDTGELFF. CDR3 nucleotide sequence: TGTGCCATAAGGGACTCTGACACCGGGGAGCTGTTTTTT.

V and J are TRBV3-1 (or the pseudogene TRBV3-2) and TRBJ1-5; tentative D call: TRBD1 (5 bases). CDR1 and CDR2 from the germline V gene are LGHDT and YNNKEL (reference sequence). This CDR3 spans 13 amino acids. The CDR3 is CAAAGVTNQPQHF. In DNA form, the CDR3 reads TGTGCTGCCGCGGGGGTTACGAATCAGCCCCAGCATTTT.

The CDR3 nucleotides are TGTGCCAGCAGCTTGGAATATAGCAATCAGCCCCAGCATTTT. Encoded protein: CASSLEYSNQPQHF. This chain connects TRBV5-5 to TRBJ1-5; D not resolved. The length of the CDR3 is 14 residues. Germline lookup yields CDR1 SGHKS and CDR2 YYEKEE (reference sequence). Deletions cut 0 bases from V and 0 bases from J, with 4 bases between.

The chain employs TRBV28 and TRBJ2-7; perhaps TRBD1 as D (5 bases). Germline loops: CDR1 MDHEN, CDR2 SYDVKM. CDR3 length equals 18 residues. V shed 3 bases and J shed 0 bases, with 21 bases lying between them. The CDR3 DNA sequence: TGTGCCAGCAGTTTCCCCCTGATAGGGTGGGGCAGCTCCTACGAGCAGTACTTC. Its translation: CASSFPLIGWGSSYEQYF.

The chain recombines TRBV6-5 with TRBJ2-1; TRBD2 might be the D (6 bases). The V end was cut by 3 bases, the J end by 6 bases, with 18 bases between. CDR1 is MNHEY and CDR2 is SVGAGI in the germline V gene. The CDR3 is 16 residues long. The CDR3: CASSYSAGVGSNEQFF. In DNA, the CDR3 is TGTGCCAGCAGTTATTCTGCCGGGGTCGGGAGCAATGAGCAGTTCTTC.

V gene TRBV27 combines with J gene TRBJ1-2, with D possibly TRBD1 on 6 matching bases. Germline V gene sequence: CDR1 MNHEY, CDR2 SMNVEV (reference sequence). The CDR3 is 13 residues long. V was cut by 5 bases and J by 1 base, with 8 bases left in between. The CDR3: CASSRQDNYGYTF. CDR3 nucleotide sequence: TGTGCCAGCAGTCGACAGGATAACTATGGCTACACCTTC.

The CDR3 DNA follows: TGTGCCAGCAGTACTCCTAGCGGGGGGTCTAATGAGCAGTTCTTC. It yields the protein CASSTPSGGSNEQFF. J is TRBJ2-1 and V is TRBV6-5, with 11 positions matching TRBD2. Germline V gives CDR1 MNHEY, CDR2 SVGAGI. This CDR3 region has 15 residues. V dropped 5 bases and J dropped 7; count of bases not matched to a gene: 7.

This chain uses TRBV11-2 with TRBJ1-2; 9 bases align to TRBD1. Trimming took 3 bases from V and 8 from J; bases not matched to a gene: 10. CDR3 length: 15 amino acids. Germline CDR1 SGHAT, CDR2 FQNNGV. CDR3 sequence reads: CASSFFPGQGSGYTF. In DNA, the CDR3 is TGTGCCAGCAGCTTTTTTCCGGGACAGGGAAGCGGCTACACCTTC.

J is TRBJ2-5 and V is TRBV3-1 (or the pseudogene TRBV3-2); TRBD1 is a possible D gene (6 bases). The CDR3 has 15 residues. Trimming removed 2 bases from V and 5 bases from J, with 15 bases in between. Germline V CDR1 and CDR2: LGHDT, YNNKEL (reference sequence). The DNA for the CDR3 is TGTGCCAGCAGCCAACCAATCCTGAGGGGGGAGACCCAGTACTTC. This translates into CASSQPILRGETQYF.

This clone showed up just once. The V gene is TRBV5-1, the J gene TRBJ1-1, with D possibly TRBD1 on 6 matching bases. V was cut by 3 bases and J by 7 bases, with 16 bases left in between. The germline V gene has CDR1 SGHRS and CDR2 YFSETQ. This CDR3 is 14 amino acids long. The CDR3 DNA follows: TGCGCCAGCAGCTGGGGGCCCTCTGCGGATGAAGCTTTCTTT. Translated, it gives CASSWGPSADEAFF.

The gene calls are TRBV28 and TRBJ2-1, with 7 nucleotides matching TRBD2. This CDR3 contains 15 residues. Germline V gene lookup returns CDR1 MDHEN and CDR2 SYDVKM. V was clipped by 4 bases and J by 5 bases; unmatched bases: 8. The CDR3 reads CASSSSGTKNNEQFF. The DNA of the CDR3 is TGTGCCAGCAGTTCATCCGGGACTAAGAACAATGAGCAGTTCTTC.

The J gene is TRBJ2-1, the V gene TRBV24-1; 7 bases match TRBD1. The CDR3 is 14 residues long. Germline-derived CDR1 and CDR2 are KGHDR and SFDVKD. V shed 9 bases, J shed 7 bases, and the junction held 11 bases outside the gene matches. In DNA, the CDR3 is TGTGCCACCCGTTCCAACAGGGGCAGGAATGAGCAGTTCTTC. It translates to CATRSNRGRNEQFF.

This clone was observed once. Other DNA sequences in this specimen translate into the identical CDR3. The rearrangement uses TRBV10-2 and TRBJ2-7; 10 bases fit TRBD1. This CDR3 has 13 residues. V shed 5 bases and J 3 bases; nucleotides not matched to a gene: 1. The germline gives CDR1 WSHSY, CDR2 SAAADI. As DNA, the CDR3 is TGCGCCAGCAGTCGGGACAGGGGCTACGAGCAGTACTTC. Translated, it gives CASSRDRGYEQYF.

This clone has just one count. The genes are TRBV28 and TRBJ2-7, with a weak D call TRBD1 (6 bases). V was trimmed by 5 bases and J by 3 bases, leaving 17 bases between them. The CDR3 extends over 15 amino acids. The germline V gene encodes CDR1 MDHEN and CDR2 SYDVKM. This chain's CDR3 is CASSRSDRLLYEQYF. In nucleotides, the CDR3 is TGTGCCAGCAGTCGGTCCGACAGGCTCCTCTACGAGCAGTACTTC.

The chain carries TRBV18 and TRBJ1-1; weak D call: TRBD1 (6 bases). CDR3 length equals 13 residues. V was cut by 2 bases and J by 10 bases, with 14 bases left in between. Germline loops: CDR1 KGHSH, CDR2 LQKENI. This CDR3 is CASSPSQGSGAFF. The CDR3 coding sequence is TGTGCCAGCTCACCAAGTCAGGGGAGTGGAGCTTTCTTT.

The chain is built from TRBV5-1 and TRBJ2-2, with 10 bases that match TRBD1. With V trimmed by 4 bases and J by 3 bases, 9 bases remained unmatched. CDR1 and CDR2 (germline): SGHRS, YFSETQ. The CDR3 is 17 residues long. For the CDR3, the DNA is TGCGCCAGCAGCACACTCACCGGGACAGGGGACACCGGGGAGCTGTTTTTT. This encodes CASSTLTGTGDTGELFF.

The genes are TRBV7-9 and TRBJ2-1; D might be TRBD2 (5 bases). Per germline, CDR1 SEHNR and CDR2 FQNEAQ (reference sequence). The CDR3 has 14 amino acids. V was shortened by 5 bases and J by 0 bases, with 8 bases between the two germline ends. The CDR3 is CASSPGSSYNEQFF. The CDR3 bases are TGTGCCAGCAGCCCGGGAAGCTCCTACAATGAGCAGTTCTTC.

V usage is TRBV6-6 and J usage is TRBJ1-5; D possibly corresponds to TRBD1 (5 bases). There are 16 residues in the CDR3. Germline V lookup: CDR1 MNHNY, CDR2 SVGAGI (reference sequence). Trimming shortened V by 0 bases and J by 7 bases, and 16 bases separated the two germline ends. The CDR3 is CASSYSITGGGQPQHF. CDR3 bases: TGTGCCAGCAGTTACTCGATCACCGGGGGAGGGCAGCCCCAGCATTTT.

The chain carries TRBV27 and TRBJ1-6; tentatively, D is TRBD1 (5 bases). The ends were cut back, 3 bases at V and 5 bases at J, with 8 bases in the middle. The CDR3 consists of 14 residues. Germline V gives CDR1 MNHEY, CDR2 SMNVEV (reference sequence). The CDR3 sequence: CASSFDRNNSPLHF. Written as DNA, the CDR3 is TGTGCCAGCAGTTTCGACAGAAATAATTCACCCCTCCACTTT.

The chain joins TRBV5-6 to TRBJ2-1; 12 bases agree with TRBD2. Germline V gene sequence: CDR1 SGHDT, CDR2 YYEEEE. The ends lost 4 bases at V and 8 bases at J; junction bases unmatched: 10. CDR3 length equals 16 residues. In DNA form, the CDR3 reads TGTGCCAGCAGCCTGCGGACTAGCGGGATTGCGGATGAGCAGTTCTTC. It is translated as CASSLRTSGIADEQFF.